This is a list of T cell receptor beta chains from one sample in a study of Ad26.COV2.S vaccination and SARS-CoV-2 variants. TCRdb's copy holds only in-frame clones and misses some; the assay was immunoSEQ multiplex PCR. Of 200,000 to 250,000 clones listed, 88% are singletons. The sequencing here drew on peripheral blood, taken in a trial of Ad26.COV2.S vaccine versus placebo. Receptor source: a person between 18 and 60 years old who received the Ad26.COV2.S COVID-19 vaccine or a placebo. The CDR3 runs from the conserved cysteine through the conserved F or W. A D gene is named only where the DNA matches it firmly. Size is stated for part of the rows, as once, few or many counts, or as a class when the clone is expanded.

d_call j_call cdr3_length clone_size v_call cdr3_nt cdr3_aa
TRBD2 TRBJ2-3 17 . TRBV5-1 TGCGCCAGCAGCTCAGCCCCACTAGCGGGAGCGGTAGATACGCAGTATTTT CASSSAPLAGAVDTQYF
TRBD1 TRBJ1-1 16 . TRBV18 TGTGCCAGCTCCCCTGGACAGGGGAGGCCGAACACTGAAGCTTTCTTT CASSPGQGRPNTEAFF
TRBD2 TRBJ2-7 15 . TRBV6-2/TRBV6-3 TGTGCCAGCAGTTACGAGACTAGCGGGGCCCACGAGCAGTACTTC CASSYETSGAHEQYF
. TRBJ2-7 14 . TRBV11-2 TGTGCCAGCAGCATGGGGACCAACGCCTACGAGCAGTACTTC CASSMGTNAYEQYF
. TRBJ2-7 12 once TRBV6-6 TGTGCCAGCAGGCAGACCTCCTACGAGCAGTACTTC CASRQTSYEQYF
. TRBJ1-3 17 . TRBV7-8 TGTGCCAGCAGCCCCTCGGGGGCTTCTCGCTCTGGAAACACCATATATTTT CASSPSGASRSGNTIYF
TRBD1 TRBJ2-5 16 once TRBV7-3 TGTGCCAGCAGCGTAGGCCTCGGGACAGGGCAAGAGACCCAGTACTTC CASSVGLGTGQETQYF
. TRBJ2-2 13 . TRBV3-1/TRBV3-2 TGTGCCAGCAGCCAAGTCTCCCTCGGGGAGCTGTTTTTT CASSQVSLGELFF
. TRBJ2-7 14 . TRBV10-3 TGTGCCATCAGTGAGTCTACGGGTACCTACGAGCAGTACTTC CAISESTGTYEQYF
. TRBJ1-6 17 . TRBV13 TGTGCCAGCAGCTTAGGTGGTCCGAGCTCCTATAATTCACCCCTCCACTTT CASSLGGPSSYNSPLHF
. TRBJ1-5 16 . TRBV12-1 TGTGCCAGCAGCCACCCCCCGACAGGGCGGAATCAGCCCCAGCATTTT CASSHPPTGRNQPQHF
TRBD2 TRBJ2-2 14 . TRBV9 TGTGCCAGCAGCGTAGCGGGAGGGTCCGGGGAGCTGTTTTTT CASSVAGGSGELFF
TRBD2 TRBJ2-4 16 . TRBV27 TGTGCCAGCAGTCAGACTAGCGGGATAGCCAAAAACATTCAGTACTTC CASSQTSGIAKNIQYF
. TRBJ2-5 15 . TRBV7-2 TGTGCCAGCAGCCCGCCCGGGACGGCGGCCAGGACCCAGTACTTC CASSPPGTAARTQYF
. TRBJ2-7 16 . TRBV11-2 TGTGCCAGCAGCTCTAACCGAGCAGCTACAAACTACGAGCAGTACTTC CASSSNRAATNYEQYF
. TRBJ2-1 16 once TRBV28 TGTGCCAGCAGTTTCCCCGGCGGCAGCTCCTACAATGAGCAGTTCTTC CASSFPGGSSYNEQFF
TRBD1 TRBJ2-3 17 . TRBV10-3 TGTGCCATCAGTGAATCGACATCGACAGGGAGTCAAGATACGCAGTATTTT CAISESTSTGSQDTQYF
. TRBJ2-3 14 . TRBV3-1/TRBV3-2 TGTGCCAGCAAAGTTGAGGGCGGGACAGATACGCAGTATTTT CASKVEGGTDTQYF
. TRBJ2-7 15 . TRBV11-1 TGTGCCAGCAGCCCGAGGGACATCGGCTCCTACGAGCAGTACTTC CASSPRDIGSYEQYF
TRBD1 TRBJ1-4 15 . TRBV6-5 TGTGCCACCGGGACAGGGGTACGAACTAATGAAAAACTGTTTTTT CATGTGVRTNEKLFF
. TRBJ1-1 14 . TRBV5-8 TGTGCCAGCAGCTTGGGAGACAGGAACACTGAAGCTTTCTTT CASSLGDRNTEAFF
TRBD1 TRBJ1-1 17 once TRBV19 TGTGCCAGTAGTATAGAAAACAGGGGGCCTAAGAACACTGAAGCTTTCTTT CASSIENRGPKNTEAFF
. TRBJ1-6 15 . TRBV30 TGTGCCTGGAGTGTACAAGGACTGGCTAGTTCACCCCTCCACTTT CAWSVQGLASSPLHF
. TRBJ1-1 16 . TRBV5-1 TGCGCCAGCAGCTTGGGGGGGTTTGGTCGGAACACTGAAGCTTTCTTT CASSLGGFGRNTEAFF
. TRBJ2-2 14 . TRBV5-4 TGTGCCAGCAGCTGGAGCGCGAACACCGGGGAGCTGTTTTTT CASSWSANTGELFF
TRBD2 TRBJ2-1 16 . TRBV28 TGTGCCAGCAGTAGGACTAGCGGGGGGCTTTACAATGAGCAGTTCTTC CASSRTSGGLYNEQFF
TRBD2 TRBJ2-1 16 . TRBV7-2 TGTGCCAGCAGCTTAACCGCGGTGGGGGGGTACAATGAGCAGTTCTTC CASSLTAVGGYNEQFF
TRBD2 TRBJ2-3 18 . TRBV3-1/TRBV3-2 TGTGCCAGCAGCCAAGAAAGAGTAGCGGGGGGGCCCGCAGATACGCAGTATTTT CASSQERVAGGPADTQYF
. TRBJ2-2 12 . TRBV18 TGTGCCAGCTCACCACGAACCGGGGAGCTGTTTTTT CASSPRTGELFF
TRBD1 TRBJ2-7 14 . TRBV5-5 TGTGCCAGCAGCCCATGGGACAGGTCCTACGAGCAGTACTTC CASSPWDRSYEQYF
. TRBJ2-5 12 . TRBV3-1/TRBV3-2 TGTGCCAGCAGCCAAGCGTACGAGACCCAGTACTTC CASSQAYETQYF
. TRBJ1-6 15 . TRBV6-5 TGTGCCAGCAGTTACTGGTCTGAAGGGGGTTCACCCCTCCACTTT CASSYWSEGGSPLHF
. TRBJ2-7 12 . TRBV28 TGTGCCAGCAGCCCTCTAATAGCCGAGCAGTACTTC CASSPLIAEQYF
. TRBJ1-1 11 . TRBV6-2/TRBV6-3 TGTGCCAGCAGTTACGGGCCTGAAGCTTTCTTT CASSYGPEAFF
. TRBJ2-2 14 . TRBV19 TGTGCCAGTAGTAGGGAGGGGGACACCGGGGAGCTGTTTTTT CASSREGDTGELFF
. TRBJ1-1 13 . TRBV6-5 TGTGCCAGCAGTTACGGATGGGGAACTGAAGCTTTCTTT CASSYGWGTEAFF
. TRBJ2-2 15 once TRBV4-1 TGCGCCAGCAGCCAAGTACCGGTTGCCCCCGGGGAGCTGTTTTTT CASSQVPVAPGELFF
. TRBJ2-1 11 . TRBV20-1 TGCAGTGCTAGAATCGTCAATGAGCAGTTCTTC CSARIVNEQFF
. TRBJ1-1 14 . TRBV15 TGTGCCACCAGCACTCCAGGAGGGGACACTGAAGCTTTCTTT CATSTPGGDTEAFF
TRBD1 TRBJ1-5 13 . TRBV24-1 TGTGCCACCCTTGGACAGGAGGGGCAGCCCCAGCATTTT CATLGQEGQPQHF
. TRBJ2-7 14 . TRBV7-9 TGTGCCAGCAGCTTGCAATTGTTTGGGGACGAGCAGTACTTC CASSLQLFGDEQYF
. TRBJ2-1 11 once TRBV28 TGTGCCAGCAGTTACTACAATGAGCAGTTCTTC CASSYYNEQFF
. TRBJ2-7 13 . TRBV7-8 TGTGCCAGCAGCTCCAGGGGAAAGGACGAGCAGTACTTC CASSSRGKDEQYF
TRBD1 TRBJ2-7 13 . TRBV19 TGTGCCAGTAGTCCGACAGGGGGCGACGAGCAGTACTTC CASSPTGGDEQYF
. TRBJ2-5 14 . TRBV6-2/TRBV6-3 TGTGCCAGCAGTTACGGACAGATCAGGGAGACCCAGTACTTC CASSYGQIRETQYF
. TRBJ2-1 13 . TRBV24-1 TGTGCCACCAGTGACCCTCCCGACAATGAGCAGTTCTTC CATSDPPDNEQFF
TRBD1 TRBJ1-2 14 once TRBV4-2 TGTGCCAGCAGCCAAGAGGACAGGCTGTATGGCTACACCTTC CASSQEDRLYGYTF
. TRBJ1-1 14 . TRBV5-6 TGTGCCAGCAGCTTGTTGGGGAGGGGGGATGAAGCTTTCTTT CASSLLGRGDEAFF
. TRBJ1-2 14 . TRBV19 TGTGCCAGTAGTATAGCGGCAGGGAACTATGGCTACACCTTC CASSIAAGNYGYTF
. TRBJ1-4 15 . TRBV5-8 TGTGCCAGCAGCTTCAAGGGGGCAACTAATGAAAAACTGTTTTTT CASSFKGATNEKLFF
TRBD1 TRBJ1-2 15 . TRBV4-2 TGTGCCAGCAGCCCCGGGGGACAGGGGGCTAGAGGCTACACCTTC CASSPGGQGARGYTF